The entry below describes one TCR beta chain. Original handling: Nucleated cell counts were estimated from reference gene primer amplification. Produced via immunoSEQ multiplex PCR; TCRdb's table is partial and in-frame only. The D gene and trimming were derived from the DNA, and the V and J assignments and clone size from that table. The table shows 250,000 to 300,000 clones, with roughly 85% occurring only once. This record comes from a study of blood T cell repertoires in COVID-19. Whole-study context: Acute-phase and convalescent COVID-19 samples originated in the United States, Italy and Spain. PBMCs, B-cell-depleted T cells, or T cells provided the cDNA or gDNA that made up the material.

The ends were cut back, 0 bases at V and 2 bases at J, with 12 bases in the middle. The CDR3 is 17 amino acids. Germline V lookup: CDR1 SGDLS, CDR2 YYNGEE. The material sequenced was peripheral blood. This chain connects TRBV9 to TRBJ2-6, with D perhaps matching TRBD1 (6 bases). The clonotype comes from a man between 45 and 60 years old with active or convalescent COVID-19. The CDR3 loop reads CASSVGDTSPGANVLTF. CDR3 DNA sequence: TGTGCCAGCAGCGTAGGGGACACCAGTCCTGGGGCCAACGTCCTGACTTTC. The whole variable domain, remainder taken from reference TRBV9 and TRBJ2-6, is DSGVTQTPKHLITATGQRVTLRCSPRSGDLSVYWYQQSLDQGLQFLIQYYNGEERAKGNILERFSAQQFPDLHSELNLSSLELGDSALYFCASSVGDTSPGANVLTFGAGSRLTVL.